The source of this TCR beta chain is a study of cytomegalovirus exposure and HLA in healthy donors. Study context: Drawn from HLA-typed donors, around 85 million unique TCRs were held in an early data release. The study, taken as a whole, reports: Later on, a genetic analysis was performed. It linked a missense variant in DCLRE1C with V- and J-gene trimming of TCR beta. Presence/absence analyses assumed roughly uniform sequencing depth across donors, which may not hold.

Note on this clone: Its specificity is not known.

Researchers ran the PCR with 60 Vbeta and 13 Jbeta primers. Authors' processing steps: Unique TCR beta chains numbered around 80 million in a later analysis, with roughly 10 million shared. Libraries were prepared by immunoSEQ multiplex PCR; TCRdb keeps only in-frame clonotypes and omits some of them. V and J calls plus clone size are reproduced from that table; the DNA served to infer D and trimming. This sample yields approximately 150,000 clones, of which more than 80% are seen a single time; about 13% belongs to the top ten. Germline V gene sequence: CDR1 LNHDA, CDR2 SQIVND (reference sequence). CDR3 length: 15 residues. Trimming took 5 bases from V and 9 from J; bases not matched to a gene: 10.

V gene TRBV19 combines with J gene TRBJ2-1; 10 nucleotides align to TRBD2. Sample: PBMCs. The receptor comes from a woman between 50 and 59 years old in good health and CMV-seronegative. Here the CDR3 reads CASSSPSGRFGEQFF. Here the CDR3 DNA reads TGTGCCAGTAGTTCGCCTAGCGGGAGATTCGGTGAGCAGTTCTTC. Together with reference TRBV19 and TRBJ2-1, the CDR3 gives the full variable domain: DGGITQSPKYLFRKEGQNVTLSCEQNLNHDAMYWYRQDPGQGLRLIYYSQIVNDFQKGDIAEGYSVSREKKESFPLTVTSAQKNPTAFYLCASSSPSGRFGEQFFGPGTRLTVL.